This record looks at one T cell receptor beta chain sequence and its context. The antigen is unknown. The sample is drawn from a study of cytomegalovirus exposure and HLA in healthy donors. Study details: T cells numbering around 190 million yielded some 110 million unique TCR beta sequences in an earlier analysis. General study results and limits: Researchers reported from a later analysis that most CMV-associated TCR beta chains appeared HLA-restricted. Rates of TCR association differed by HLA locus in a later analysis, with DRB1 highest and HLA-C lowest. Some TCR beta chains (roughly 160 of them) were listed as cytomegalovirus-associated.

The PCR was carried out with 60 Vbeta primers and 13 Jbeta primers. Profiled with immunoSEQ multiplex PCR; TCRdb holds only in-frame clones, not every one. The data hold about 190,000 clones, with 65% to 85% observed a single time. Per the germline V gene, CDR1 is SQVTM and CDR2 is ANQGSEA. Between the trimmed V and J ends, which lost 0 bases and 7 bases, there was a span of 7 bases. This CDR3 contains 12 residues. The specimen was PBMCs. The clonotype originates from a woman between 18 and 29 years old in good health and CMV-seronegative. This chain connects TRBV29-1 to TRBJ2-1; D unclear. CDR3: CSVEDSRNEQFF. CDR3 in DNA: TGCAGCGTTGAAGATTCCAGGAATGAGCAGTTCTTC.